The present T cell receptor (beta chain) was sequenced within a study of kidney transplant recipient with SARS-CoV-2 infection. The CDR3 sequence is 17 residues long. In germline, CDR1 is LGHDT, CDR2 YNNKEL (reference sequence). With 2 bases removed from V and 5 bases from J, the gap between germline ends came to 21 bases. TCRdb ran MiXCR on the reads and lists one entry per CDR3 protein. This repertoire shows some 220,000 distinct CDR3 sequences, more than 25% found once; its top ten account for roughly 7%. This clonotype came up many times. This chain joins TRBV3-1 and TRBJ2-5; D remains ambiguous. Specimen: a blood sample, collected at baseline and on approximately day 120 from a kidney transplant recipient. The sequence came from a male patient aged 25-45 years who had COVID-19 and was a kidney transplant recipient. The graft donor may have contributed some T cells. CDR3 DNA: TGTGCCAGCAGCCAATCGGATCCCATTTCTTTCTCTGAGACCCAGTACTTC. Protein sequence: CASSQSDPISFSETQYF.